This TCR beta chain was found in a study of T-cell memory formation after mild COVID-19. Study at large: Largely, TCR clusters stayed within a single donor. The study, taken as a whole, reports: Memory sampled before infection contained some responding clones, suggesting cross-reactive memory joined. Shrinking CD4+ clones resided mostly in CM and EM, and CD8+ ones in EMRA.

This CDR3 is built from 16 residues. V was pared by 1 base and J by 4 bases, with 15 bases between. CDR1 and CDR2 from the germline V gene are SGHVS and FNYEAQ. This clonotype was counted only a few times. Its target is unknown. TCRdb fed the 5' RACE reads into MiXCR, producing one record per CDR3 protein. This repertoire shows around 310,000 distinct CDR3 sequences, 20% found once; its top ten account for roughly 21%. This chain connects TRBV7-6 to TRBJ2-3; a possible D gene is TRBD2 (6 bases). This clonotype was sampled from a man aged 18 to 30 who had mild COVID-19 (a few samples of this study predate the infection). Cell type and time point are not known. What was sequenced was PBMCs or a T cell subset sorted from them (not recorded which). Here the CDR3 DNA reads TGTGCCAGCAGCTTAGTTCCGGGGGAGGCGTCAGATACGCAGTATTTT. Protein: CASSLVPGEASDTQYF.